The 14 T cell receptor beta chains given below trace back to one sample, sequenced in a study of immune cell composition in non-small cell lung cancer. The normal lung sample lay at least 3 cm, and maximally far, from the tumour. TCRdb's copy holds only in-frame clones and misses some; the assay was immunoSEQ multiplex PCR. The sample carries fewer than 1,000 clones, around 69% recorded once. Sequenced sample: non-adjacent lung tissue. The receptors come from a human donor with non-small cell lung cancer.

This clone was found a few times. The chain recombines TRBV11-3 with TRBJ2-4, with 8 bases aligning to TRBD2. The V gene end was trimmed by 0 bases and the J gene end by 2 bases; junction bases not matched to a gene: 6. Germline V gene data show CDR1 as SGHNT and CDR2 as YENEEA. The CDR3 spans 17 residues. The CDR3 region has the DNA TGTGCCAGCAGCTTAGATTCGAGCGGGAGTACCAAAAACATTCAGTACTTC. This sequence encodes CASSLDSSGSTKNIQYF.

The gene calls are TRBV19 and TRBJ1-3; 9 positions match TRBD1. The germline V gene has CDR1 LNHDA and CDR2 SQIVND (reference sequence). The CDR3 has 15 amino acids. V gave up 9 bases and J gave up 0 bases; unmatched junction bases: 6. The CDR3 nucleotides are TGTGCCAGCAGGCCGGGACAGGGCTCTGGAAACACCATATATTTT. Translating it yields CASRPGQGSGNTIYF.

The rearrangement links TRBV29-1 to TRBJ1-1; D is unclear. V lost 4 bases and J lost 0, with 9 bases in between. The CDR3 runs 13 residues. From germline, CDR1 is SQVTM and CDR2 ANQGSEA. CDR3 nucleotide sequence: TGCAGCGTTGGTTCTCCTTTGAACACTGAAGCTTTCTTT. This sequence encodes CSVGSPLNTEAFF.

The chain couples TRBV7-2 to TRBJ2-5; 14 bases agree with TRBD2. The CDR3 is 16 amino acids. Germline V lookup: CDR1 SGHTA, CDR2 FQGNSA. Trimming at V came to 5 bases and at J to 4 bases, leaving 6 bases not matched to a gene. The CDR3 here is CASSTGLAGAGETQYF. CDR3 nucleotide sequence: TGTGCCAGCAGCACGGGACTAGCGGGAGCAGGAGAGACCCAGTACTTC.

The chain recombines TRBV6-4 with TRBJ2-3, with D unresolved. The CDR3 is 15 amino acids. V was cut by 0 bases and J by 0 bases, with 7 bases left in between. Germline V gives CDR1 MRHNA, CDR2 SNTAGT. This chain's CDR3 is CASSDSTGSTDTQYF. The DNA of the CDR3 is TGTGCCAGCAGTGACTCGACGGGTAGCACAGATACGCAGTATTTT.

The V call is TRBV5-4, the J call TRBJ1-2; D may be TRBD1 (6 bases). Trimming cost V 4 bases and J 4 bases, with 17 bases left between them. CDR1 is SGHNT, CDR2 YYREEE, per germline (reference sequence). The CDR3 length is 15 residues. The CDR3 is CASSLLTGQPYGYTF. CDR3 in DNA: TGTGCCAGCAGCCTCCTGACAGGTCAGCCCTATGGCTACACCTTC.

The CDR3 DNA follows: TGTGCCATCACCGAGAAGCGAGAGACCCAGTACTTC. Its translation is CAITEKRETQYF. The J gene is TRBJ2-5, the V gene TRBV10-3; unclear D gene. The CDR3 runs to 12 residues. Germline CDR1 reads ENHRY; CDR2 reads SYGVKD. V shed 7 bases and J shed 4 bases, with 10 bases lying between them.

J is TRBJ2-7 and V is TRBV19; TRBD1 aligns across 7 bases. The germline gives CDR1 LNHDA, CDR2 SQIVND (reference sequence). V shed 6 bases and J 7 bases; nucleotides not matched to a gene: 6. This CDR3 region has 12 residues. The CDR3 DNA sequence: TGTGCCAGTAGCCACAGGGGAAGGGAGCAGTACTTC. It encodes CASSHRGREQYF.

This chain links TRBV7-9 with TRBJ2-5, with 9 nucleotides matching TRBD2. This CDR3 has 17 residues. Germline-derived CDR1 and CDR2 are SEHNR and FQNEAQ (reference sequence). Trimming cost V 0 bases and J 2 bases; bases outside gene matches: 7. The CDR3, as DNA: TGTGCCAGCAGCTTAGCCTCTAGCGGGGACCTTCAAGAGACCCAGTACTTC. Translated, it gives CASSLASSGDLQETQYF.

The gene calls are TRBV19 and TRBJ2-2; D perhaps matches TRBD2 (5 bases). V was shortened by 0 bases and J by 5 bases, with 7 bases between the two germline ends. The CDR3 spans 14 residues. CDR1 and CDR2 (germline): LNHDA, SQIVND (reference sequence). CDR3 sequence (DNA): TGTGCCAGTAGTATAGATCGGGGAACCGGGGAGCTGTTTTTT. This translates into CASSIDRGTGELFF.

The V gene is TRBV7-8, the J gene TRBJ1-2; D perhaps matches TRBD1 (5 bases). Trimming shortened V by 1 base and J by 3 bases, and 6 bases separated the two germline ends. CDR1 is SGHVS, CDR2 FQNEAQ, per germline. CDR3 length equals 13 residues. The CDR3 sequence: CASSLVGDYGYTF. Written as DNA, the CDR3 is TGTGCCAGCAGCTTAGTAGGGGACTATGGCTACACCTTC.

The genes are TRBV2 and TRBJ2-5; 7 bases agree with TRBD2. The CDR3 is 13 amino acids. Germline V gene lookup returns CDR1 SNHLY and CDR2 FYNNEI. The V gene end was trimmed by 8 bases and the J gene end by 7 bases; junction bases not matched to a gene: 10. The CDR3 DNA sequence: TGTGCCAGCCACTGGGAGGGATTTGGGACCCAGTACTTC. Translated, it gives CASHWEGFGTQYF.

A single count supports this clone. The CDR3 bases are TGTGCCAGTAGTGTACAGGGGGTCTCCTACAATGAGCAGTTCTTC. Encoded protein: CASSVQGVSYNEQFF. The genes are TRBV19 and TRBJ2-1; 8 bases match TRBD1. The germline V gene has CDR1 LNHDA and CDR2 SQIVND (reference sequence). This CDR3 is built from 15 residues. After removal of 5 bases from V and 0 bases from J, the junction contained 3 bases not matched to a gene.

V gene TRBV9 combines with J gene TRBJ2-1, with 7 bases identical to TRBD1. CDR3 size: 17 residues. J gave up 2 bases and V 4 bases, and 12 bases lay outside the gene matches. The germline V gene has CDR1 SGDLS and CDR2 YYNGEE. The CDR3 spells CASSLPDGDSAYNEQFF. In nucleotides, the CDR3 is TGTGCCAGCAGCCTCCCAGATGGGGACAGCGCCTACAATGAGCAGTTCTTC. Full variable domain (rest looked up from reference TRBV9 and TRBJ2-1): DSGVTQTPKHLITATGQRVTLRCSPRSGDLSVYWYQQSLDQGLQFLIQYYNGEERAKGNILERFSAQQFPDLHSELNLSSLELGDSALYFCASSLPDGDSAYNEQFFGPGTRLTVL.